A single sample is the source of the 8 T cell receptor beta chains below, sequenced in a study of blood T cells in healthy people across ages. Next came a second PCR, run for about 7 to 12 cycles, which used a sample-barcoded 5' primer along with a J-beta primer mix. One entry per CDR3 protein results from TCRdb running MiXCR on the 5' RACE reads. The table includes about 580,000 distinct CDR3 sequences, around 50% detected once. Material: blood. Every receptor here comes from an elderly man in good health.

V and J are TRBV6-1 and TRBJ1-1; 9 bases agree with TRBD1. The V gene end was trimmed by 6 bases and the J gene end by 4 bases; junction bases not matched to a gene: 6. CDR3 length equals 14 residues. Germline CDR1 and CDR2: MNHNS and SASEGT. The CDR3 here is CASRGQGGGTEAFF. DNA for the CDR3: TGTGCCAGCAGGGGACAGGGAGGAGGCACTGAAGCTTTCTTT.

Of note for this clonotype: This clone may be a read error of a much larger clone one base away. The rearrangement links TRBV6-5 to TRBJ1-2; TRBD1 might be the D (6 bases). V lost 0 bases and J lost 6, with 14 bases in between. In germline, CDR1 is MNHEY, CDR2 SVGAGI. This CDR3 has 15 amino acids. The CDR3 nucleotides read TGTGCCAGCAGTTACTCATTACAGGGTTTCAATGGCTACACCTTC. Its translation: CASSYSLQGFNGYTF.

The V call is TRBV20-1, the J call TRBJ1-2, with D perhaps TRBD1 (6 bases). CDR3 length: 15 amino acids. Between the trimmed V and J ends, which lost 0 bases and 8 bases, there was a span of 19 bases. The germline CDR1 and CDR2 sequences are DFQATT and SNEGSKA (reference sequence). As DNA, the CDR3 is TGCAGTGCTAGAGACCTCGGACAGTTGGGAAACGGCTACACCTTC. It translates to CSARDLGQLGNGYTF.

This clonotype has more than one count but fewer than ten. The chain combines TRBV20-1 with TRBJ1-2, with 10 bases matching TRBD1. Trimming removed 4 bases from V and 3 bases from J; junction bases left unmatched: 2. The CDR3 sequence is 13 residues long. Per germline, CDR1 DFQATT and CDR2 SNEGSKA (reference sequence). The DNA of the CDR3 is TGCAGTGCTATGGACAGGGGGTACTATGGCTACACCTTC. As protein: CSAMDRGYYGYTF.

The sample holds many counts of this clonotype. The chain combines TRBV4-1 with TRBJ1-2; no firm D call. The V end lost 1 base, the J end lost 3 bases, and 6 bases lay between the germline ends. The CDR3 runs 13 residues. Germline assignment: CDR1 MGHRA and CDR2 YSYEKL. The CDR3 DNA reads as TGCGCCAGCAGCCAAGTCCTGGACTATGGCTACACCTTC. This encodes CASSQVLDYGYTF.

This clonotype has a count of ten or more. J is TRBJ2-5 and V is TRBV29-1, with unresolved D. V lost 3 bases and J 2 bases, leaving 7 bases between the germline ends. Germline values: CDR1 SQVTM, CDR2 ANQGSEA. The CDR3 length is 12 residues. DNA for the CDR3: TGCAGCGTTGATTTTAGTCAAGAGACCCAGTACTTC. Residues: CSVDFSQETQYF.

Points on this clonotype: A much bigger clone sits one base away, suggesting this may be a read error. CDR3 loop: CASGGLPTLETQYF. As DNA, the CDR3 is TGTGCCAGCGGGGGACTCCCGACCTTAGAGACCCAGTACTTC. The rearrangement links TRBV6-5 to TRBJ2-5; TRBD2 is a possible D gene (6 bases). The germline CDR1 and CDR2 sequences are MNHEY and SVGAGI. V was trimmed by 8 bases and J by 4 bases, leaving 17 bases between them. The CDR3 sequence is 14 residues long.

The V gene is TRBV20-1, the J gene TRBJ2-7; D may be TRBD2 (6 bases). Deletions cut 2 bases from V and 0 bases from J, with 14 bases between. This CDR3 has 15 amino acids. CDR1 is DFQATT and CDR2 is SNEGSKA in the germline V gene (reference sequence). Here the CDR3 DNA reads TGCAGTGCTAGAATTTGGAGGGAGTCCTCCTACGAGCAGTACTTC. Translation: CSARIWRESSYEQYF.